This T cell receptor (beta chain) was sequenced during a study of cytomegalovirus exposure and HLA in healthy donors. The CDR3 is 15 amino acids. Trimming pared 1 base from V and 0 bases from J, leaving 7 bases between. The V gene's germline CDR1 is SGHTA and CDR2 FQGNSA. From the approximately 110-subject validation cohort, which was separate from the roughly 610-subject first cohort, the donors were drawn. Profiling relied on immunoSEQ multiplex PCR, and the TCRdb table lists in-frame clones only, not all of them. The table lists approximately 300,000 clones, 86% of them singletons. This clone showed up just once.

The sequenced sample was PBMCs. This clonotype was obtained from a woman aged 18-30 years in good health and CMV-seronegative. The chain combines TRBV7-2 with TRBJ2-1, with no clear D. The CDR3 loop reads CASSLDSSSYNEQFF. The CDR3 DNA is TGTGCCAGCAGCTTAGATTCTAGCTCCTACAATGAGCAGTTCTTC.